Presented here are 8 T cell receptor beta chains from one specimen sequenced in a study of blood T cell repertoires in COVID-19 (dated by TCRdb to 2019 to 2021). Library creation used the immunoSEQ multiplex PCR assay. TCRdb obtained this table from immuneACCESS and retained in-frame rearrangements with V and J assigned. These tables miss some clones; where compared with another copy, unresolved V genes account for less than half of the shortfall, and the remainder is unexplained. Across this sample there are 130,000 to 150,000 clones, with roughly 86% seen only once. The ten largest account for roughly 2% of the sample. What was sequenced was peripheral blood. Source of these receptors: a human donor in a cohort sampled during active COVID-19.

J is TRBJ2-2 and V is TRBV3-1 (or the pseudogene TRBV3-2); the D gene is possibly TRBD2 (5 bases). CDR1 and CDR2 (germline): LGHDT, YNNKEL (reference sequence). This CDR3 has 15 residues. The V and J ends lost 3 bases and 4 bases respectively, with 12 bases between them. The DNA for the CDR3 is TGTGCCAGCAGCCAGGGTCCCAGCGGCACCGGGGAGCTGTTTTTT. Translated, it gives CASSQGPSGTGELFF.

In DNA form, the CDR3 reads TGTGCCAGTCGCAGCGGGGGCACAGATACGCAGTATTTT. This codes for CASRSGGTDTQYF. The chain recombines TRBV19 with TRBJ2-3; 7 nucleotides line up with TRBD2. Germline V gene lookup returns CDR1 LNHDA and CDR2 SQIVND (reference sequence). There are 13 residues in the CDR3. The V and J ends lost 8 bases and 1 base, in that order; junction bases with no gene match: 3. The whole variable domain, filled in from reference TRBV19 and TRBJ2-3, reads DGGITQSPKYLFRKEGQNVTLSCEQNLNHDAMYWYRQDPGQGLRLIYYSQIVNDFQKGDIAEGYSVSREKKESFPLTVTSAQKNPTAFYLCASRSGGTDTQYFGPGTRLTVL.

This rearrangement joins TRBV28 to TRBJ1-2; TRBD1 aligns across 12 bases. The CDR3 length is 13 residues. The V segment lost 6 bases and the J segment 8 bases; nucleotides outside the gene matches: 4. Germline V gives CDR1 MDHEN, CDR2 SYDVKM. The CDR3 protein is CASRGQGAEGYTF. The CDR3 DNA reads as TGTGCCAGCAGGGGACAGGGGGCGGAGGGCTACACCTTC.

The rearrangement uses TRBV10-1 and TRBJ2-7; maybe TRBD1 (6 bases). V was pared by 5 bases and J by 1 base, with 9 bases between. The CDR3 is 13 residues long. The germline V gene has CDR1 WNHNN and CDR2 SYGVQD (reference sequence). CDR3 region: CASSKGTSYEQYF. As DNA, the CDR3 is TGCGCCAGCAGTAAGGGGACATCCTACGAGCAGTACTTC.

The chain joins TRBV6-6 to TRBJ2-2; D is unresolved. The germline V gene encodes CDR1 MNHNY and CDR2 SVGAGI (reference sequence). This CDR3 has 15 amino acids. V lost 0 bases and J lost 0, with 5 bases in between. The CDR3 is CASSYSGANTGELFF. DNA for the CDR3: TGTGCCAGCAGTTACTCAGGAGCGAACACCGGGGAGCTGTTTTTT.

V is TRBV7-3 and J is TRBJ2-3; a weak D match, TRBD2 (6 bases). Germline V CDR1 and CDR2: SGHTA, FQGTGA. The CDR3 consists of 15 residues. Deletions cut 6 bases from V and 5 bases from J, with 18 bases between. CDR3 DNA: TGTGCCAGCAGTAGCGGCTCCCGGAAAGGAGATACGCAGTATTTT. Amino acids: CASSSGSRKGDTQYF.

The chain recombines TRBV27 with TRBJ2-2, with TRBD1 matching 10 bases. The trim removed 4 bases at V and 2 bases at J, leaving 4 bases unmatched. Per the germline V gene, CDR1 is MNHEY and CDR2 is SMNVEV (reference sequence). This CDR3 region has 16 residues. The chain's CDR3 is CASSSRDRGNTGELFF. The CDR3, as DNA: TGTGCCAGCAGTTCGCGGGACAGGGGAAACACCGGGGAGCTGTTTTTT.

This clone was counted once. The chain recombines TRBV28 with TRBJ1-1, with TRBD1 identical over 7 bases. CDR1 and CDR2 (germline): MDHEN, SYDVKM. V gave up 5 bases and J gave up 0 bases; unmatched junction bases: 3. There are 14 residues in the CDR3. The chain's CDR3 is CASSLDRVNTEAFF. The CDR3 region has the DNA TGTGCCAGCAGTCTTGACAGGGTGAACACTGAAGCTTTCTTT. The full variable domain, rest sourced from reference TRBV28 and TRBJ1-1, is DVKVTQSSRYLVKRTGEKVFLECVQDMDHENMFWYRQDPGLGLRLIYFSYDVKMKEKGDIPEGYSVSREKKERFSLILESASTNQTSMYLCASSLDRVNTEAFFGQGTRLTVV.